This is a list of T cell receptor beta chains from one sample in a study of blood T cells in healthy people across ages. TCRdb called the 5' RACE reads again in MiXCR, with one record for every CDR3 protein. Counted here are approximately 1.5 million distinct CDR3 sequences, under 55% occurring once; the ten biggest clones make up just over 4%. Specimen: blood. These receptors all come from a woman aged 18-30 years in good health. CDR3s include the opening cysteine and the closing phenylalanine or tryptophan. Each record gives: J gene, V gene, D gene, CDR3 protein. A D gene is named only where the DNA matches it firmly.

TRBJ2-7 | TRBV4-2 | . | CASSQVRGGYEQYF
TRBJ2-5 | TRBV12-3/TRBV12-4 | TRBD1 | CASSLGTGGLGETQYF
. | TRBV13 | TRBD1 | CASSLGGQGMYEQYF
TRBJ2-7 | TRBV29-1 | TRBD1 | CSVEDLGQGGSYEQYF
TRBJ2-7 | TRBV12-3/TRBV12-4 | TRBD1 | CASSFVQGVSGEQYF
TRBJ2-5 | TRBV7-9 | . | CASSSTFGETQYF
TRBJ2-7 | TRBV29-1 | . | CSVLAAGEQYF
TRBJ2-1 | TRBV7-8 | . | CASSLHDPLNYNEQFF
TRBJ2-1 | TRBV7-9 | . | CASSRRDIYNEQFF
TRBJ1-1 | TRBV21-1 | . | CASSKGGIGGRETEAFF
TRBJ2-4 | TRBV6-2/TRBV6-3 | TRBD1 | CASCHARTGRNLAKNIQYF